The 16 T cell receptor beta chains below all came from one sample that was sequenced in a study of vaccination and CD4 T cells after COVID-19. Sequence data for DNA of cultured CD4+ T cells were generated by the Oncomine TCR Beta short-read assay. TCRdb recomputed calls from the PCR reads with MiXCR, one row per CDR3 protein. The data show around 20,000 distinct CDR3 sequences, with roughly 47% seen just once and roughly 14% held by the top ten. Treatment: roughly ten-day PBMC culture with coronavirus spike peptide pools or control peptides (ViraFEST assay). No antigen is known for these receptors. The sequencing input was cultured CD4+ T cells from blood. The receptors derive from a human donor with COVID-19.

The sample holds a few counts of this clonotype. The gene calls are TRBV27 and TRBJ1-2; a weak D match, TRBD1 (5 bases). The CDR3 spans 15 residues. CDR1 is MNHEY and CDR2 is SMNVEV in the germline V gene (reference sequence). Trimming took 6 bases from V and 3 from J, leaving 17 bases between them. The CDR3 is CASSLEWGPHYGYTF. In DNA, the CDR3 is TGTGCCAGCAGCTTGGAATGGGGACCGCACTATGGCTACACCTTC.

By sample share, this clonotype is medium-sized. The genes are TRBV6-1 and TRBJ1-5, with 7 bases that match TRBD1. This CDR3 comprises 15 residues. Per germline, CDR1 MNHNS and CDR2 SASEGT. Trimming removed 7 bases from V and 6 bases from J; junction bases left unmatched: 12. The CDR3 loop reads CASNSGGGMGQPQHF. The CDR3 DNA sequence: TGTGCCAGCAACAGTGGAGGGGGCATGGGTCAGCCCCAGCATTTT.

This rearrangement joins TRBV20-1 to TRBJ2-3; D may be TRBD1 (6 bases). Deletions cut 1 base from V and 3 bases from J, with 11 bases between. CDR3 length: 14 amino acids. From germline, CDR1 is DFQATT and CDR2 SNEGSKA (reference sequence). The CDR3 loop is CSARGQGKTDTQYF. CDR3 sequence (DNA): TGCAGTGCTAGAGGTCAGGGGAAAACAGATACGCAGTATTTT.

This chain uses TRBV18 with TRBJ1-5; D perhaps matches TRBD1 (6 bases). Trimming took 5 bases from V and 5 from J, leaving 16 bases between them. Germline-derived CDR1 and CDR2 are KGHSH and LQKENI. CDR3 length: 15 amino acids. The CDR3 coding sequence is TGTGCCAGCTCAAAACAGGGTATTCGTGATCAGCCCCAGCATTTT. Encoded protein: CASSKQGIRDQPQHF.

The genes are TRBV7-2 and TRBJ2-7; 8 nucleotides agree with TRBD1. V was pared by 1 base and J by 4 bases, with 6 bases of the junction left unmatched. Germline V gene sequence: CDR1 SGHTA, CDR2 FQGNSA. This CDR3 comprises 15 residues. The CDR3 region has the DNA TGTGCCAGCAGCTTAGGTGGGCAGGGGGCTTACGAGCAGTACTTC. Translated: CASSLGGQGAYEQYF.

The V gene is TRBV7-8, the J gene TRBJ1-4; 7 bases are a match to TRBD1. J gave up 5 bases and V 4 bases, and 19 bases lay outside the gene matches. CDR1 SGHVS and CDR2 FQNEAQ come from the germline V gene. The CDR3 contains 19 residues. This CDR3 reads CASSSTNRGVMRWNEKLFF. DNA of the CDR3: TGTGCCAGCAGCTCAACCAACAGGGGTGTGATGAGGTGGAATGAAAAACTGTTTTTT.

This chain links TRBV28 with TRBJ2-3; tentative D call: TRBD1 (6 bases). The V gene lost 5 bases and the J gene lost 3 bases, with 18 bases spanning the gap. The CDR3 runs 16 residues. Germline V CDR1 and CDR2: MDHEN, SYDVKM. The CDR3, as DNA: TGTGCCAGCAGTGCCACCGGGACAACGGGAACAGATACGCAGTATTTT. Its protein is CASSATGTTGTDTQYF.

This clonotype came up a few times. The chain joins TRBV27 to TRBJ2-7; 10 bases fit TRBD2. CDR3 length: 17 residues. Germline CDR1 reads MNHEY; CDR2 reads SMNVEV (reference sequence). J lost 0 bases, V lost 8 bases, and 13 bases had no gene match. CDR3 coding DNA: TGTGCCAGCCGATCGGCTAGCGGGGGCCCTGTCTCCTACGAGCAGTACTTC. Its protein product is CASRSASGGPVSYEQYF.

The V and J genes are TRBV3-1 and TRBJ2-2; TRBD2 aligns across 7 bases. The V segment lost 4 bases and the J segment 4 bases; nucleotides outside the gene matches: 15. CDR1 and CDR2 (germline): LGHDT, YNNKEL (reference sequence). The CDR3 contains 18 residues. The CDR3 sequence is CASSPPGGLAVSTGELFF. Written as DNA, the CDR3 is TGTGCCAGCAGCCCCCCCGGAGGCCTAGCGGTTTCCACCGGGGAGCTGTTTTTT.

This sequence joins TRBV6-1 and TRBJ1-1; D not certain. This CDR3 contains 13 residues. Germline values: CDR1 MNHNS, CDR2 SASEGT. Between the trimmed V and J ends, which lost 7 bases and 0 bases, there was a span of 9 bases. Written as DNA, the CDR3 is TGTGCCAGCATTTGGGAGATGAACACTGAAGCTTTCTTT. Its protein product is CASIWEMNTEAFF.

This chain joins TRBV19 and TRBJ1-5; D unclear. The V and J ends lost 5 bases and 3 bases respectively, with 11 bases between them. The CDR3 sequence is 14 residues long. The germline V gene encodes CDR1 LNHDA and CDR2 SQIVND (reference sequence). The CDR3 bases are TGTGCCAGTAGTGTTGAGGACGCCAATCAGCCCCAGCATTTT. It specifies CASSVEDANQPQHF.

The chain employs TRBV20-1 and TRBJ2-3; TRBD2 is a possible D gene (5 bases). Germline CDR1 reads DFQATT; CDR2 reads SNEGSKA (reference sequence). V was clipped by 5 bases and J by 3 bases, with 15 bases between them. CDR3 length: 14 amino acids. CDR3 DNA sequence: TGCAGTGCTTCGGATGGCGGGCTGACAGATACGCAGTATTTT. This codes for CSASDGGLTDTQYF.

The J gene is TRBJ1-1, the V gene TRBV28, with 11 bases that match TRBD1. The ends lost 6 bases at V and 5 bases at J; junction bases unmatched: 8. The length of the CDR3 is 15 residues. CDR1 is MDHEN and CDR2 is SYDVKM in the germline V gene. The chain's CDR3 is CASSLVGTGGTEAFF. Written as DNA, the CDR3 is TGTGCCAGCAGCCTTGTGGGGACAGGGGGTACTGAAGCTTTCTTT.

This chain joins TRBV6-1 and TRBJ2-2, with TRBD1 as a possible D gene (5 bases). Germline V gene lookup returns CDR1 MNHNS and CDR2 SASEGT. The length of the CDR3 is 14 residues. V was trimmed by 7 bases and J by 4 bases, leaving 13 bases between them. The CDR3 DNA follows: TGTGCCAGCACCACCACGACAGTCACCGGGGAGCTGTTTTTT. Residues: CASTTTTVTGELFF.

This clonotype was counted a few times. The chain couples TRBV6-1 to TRBJ1-3; D not certain. CDR1 and CDR2 (germline): MNHNS, SASEGT. The V end was cut by 4 bases, the J end by 0 bases, with 4 bases between. The length of the CDR3 is 13 residues. The CDR3 DNA follows: TGTGCCAGCAGTGCCCTCTCTGGAAACACCATATATTTT. Translating gives CASSALSGNTIYF.

The chain uses TRBV7-9 and TRBJ1-4, with D possibly being TRBD1 (6 bases). The V and J ends lost 0 bases and 2 bases respectively, with 7 bases between them. The CDR3 totals 15 residues. Looked up from germline, CDR1 is SEHNR and CDR2 is FQNEAQ (reference sequence). The CDR3 coding sequence is TGTGCCAGCAGCTTAGCGCAGGGGACTAATGAAAAACTGTTTTTT. Its protein product is CASSLAQGTNEKLFF.